These 25 T cell receptor beta chains came from one sample sequenced in a study of blood T cell repertoires in COVID-19. Here immunoSEQ multiplex PCR was the method, and the copy in TCRdb shows in-frame clones only, minus some. The sample has hundreds of thousands of clones, 75% to 90% seen once. Input material: PBMCs or T cells enriched from blood (not recorded which). The source of these receptors is a woman aged 25 to 39 who had been exposed to COVID-19.

The chain employs TRBV3-1 (or the pseudogene TRBV3-2) and TRBJ2-5; D unresolved. This CDR3 is built from 15 residues. V lost 1 base and J 3 bases, leaving 12 bases between the germline ends. Germline loops: CDR1 LGHDT, CDR2 YNNKEL (reference sequence). CDR3 protein: CASSQVQSSKETQYF. CDR3 DNA sequence: TGTGCCAGCAGCCAAGTACAAAGTAGCAAAGAGACCCAGTACTTC.

The chain links TRBV18 to TRBJ1-1, with D perhaps matching TRBD1 (6 bases). From germline, CDR1 is KGHSH and CDR2 LQKENI. Between the trimmed V and J ends, which lost 2 bases and 1 base, there was a span of 8 bases. The CDR3 contains 14 residues. The CDR3 DNA reads TGTGCCAGCTCACCAAGGACAGAGAACACTGAAGCTTTCTTT. Translating gives CASSPRTENTEAFF.

The chain joins TRBV7-8 to TRBJ2-7, with D perhaps TRBD2 (6 bases). Germline CDR1 is SGHVS and CDR2 is FQNEAQ. The CDR3 loop spans 16 amino acids. V was shortened by 5 bases and J by 2 bases, with 19 bases between the two germline ends. The CDR3 coding sequence is TGTGCCAGCAGCCTCCCGGTGGGGGGACTCCCCTACGAGCAGTACTTC. It codes for CASSLPVGGLPYEQYF. The full variable domain, with the rest looked up from reference TRBV7-8 and TRBJ2-7, is GAGVSQSPRYKVAKRGQDVALRCDPISGHVSLFWYQQALGQGPEFLTYFQNEAQLDKSGLPSDRFFAERPEGSVSTLKIQRTQQEDSAVYLCASSLPVGGLPYEQYFGPGTRLTVT.

The V call is TRBV27, the J call TRBJ2-3; TRBD2 matches at 15 bases. CDR1 MNHEY and CDR2 SMNVEV come from the germline V gene (reference sequence). This CDR3 is 15 amino acids long. V shed 4 bases and J 5 bases; nucleotides not matched to a gene: 1. CDR3 in DNA: TGTGCCAGCAGTTCGGGACTAGCGGGAGGAGATACGCAGTATTTT. It encodes CASSSGLAGGDTQYF.

This clone was detected only a few times. The chain links TRBV18 to TRBJ1-1, with D possibly being TRBD1 (5 bases). With 3 bases removed from V and 1 base from J, the gap between germline ends came to 12 bases. In germline, CDR1 is KGHSH, CDR2 LQKENI. This CDR3 is built from 15 residues. DNA for the CDR3: TGTGCCAGCTCACCGGGGTCCGGGGGGAACACTGAAGCTTTCTTT. It specifies CASSPGSGGNTEAFF.

As DNA, the CDR3 is TGTGCCAGCAGTTCGCAGGGGGCAAATTCCCACGAGCAGTACTTC. Its translation is CASSSQGANSHEQYF. The chain couples TRBV28 to TRBJ2-7; 8 bases line up with TRBD1. The CDR3 consists of 15 residues. J lost 5 bases, V lost 4 bases, and 10 bases had no gene match. CDR1 and CDR2 (germline): MDHEN, SYDVKM.

Concerning this clone itself: At the DNA level, this CDR3 is encoded by other sequences in the same sample as well. The genes are TRBV28 and TRBJ1-2; no clear D. V was cut by 1 base and J by 5 bases, with 5 bases left in between. The CDR3 is 12 amino acids. In germline, CDR1 is MDHEN, CDR2 SYDVKM. CDR3 coding DNA: TGTGCCAGCAGTTTATCCAATTATGGCTACACCTTC. It specifies CASSLSNYGYTF.

This sequence joins TRBV3-1 (or the pseudogene TRBV3-2) and TRBJ2-1; 11 nucleotides align to TRBD1. CDR3 length: 13 amino acids. CDR1 LGHDT and CDR2 YNNKEL come from the germline V gene (reference sequence). V shed 4 bases, J shed 7 bases, and the junction held 0 bases outside the gene matches. The DNA of the CDR3 is TGTGCCAGCAGCCGGGACAGGGGGAATGAGCAGTTCTTC. Translating gives CASSRDRGNEQFF.

This chain joins TRBV2 and TRBJ1-1; D perhaps matches TRBD1 (5 bases). This CDR3 has 17 amino acids. V lost 4 bases to trimming and J lost 1 base, with 19 bases between them. Per the germline V gene, CDR1 is SNHLY and CDR2 is FYNNEI. The DNA for the CDR3 is TGTGCCAGCAGTGTCAGGGTACCGATGCCCCCGAACACTGAAGCTTTCTTT. Residues: CASSVRVPMPPNTEAFF.

The chain employs TRBV4-3 and TRBJ2-4; TRBD2 is a possible D gene (6 bases). CDR3 length: 17 amino acids. Germline V gives CDR1 LGHNA, CDR2 YSLEER. V lost 0 bases to trimming and J lost 0 bases, with 12 bases between them. The CDR3 loop is CASSQDLGGVAKNIQYF. DNA for the CDR3: TGCGCCAGCAGCCAAGATCTGGGGGGAGTAGCCAAAAACATTCAGTACTTC.

This chain links TRBV28 with TRBJ1-5; the D is unclear. The CDR3 extends over 15 amino acids. Trimming stripped 1 base from V and 6 bases from J, with 13 bases between. Germline V gene data show CDR1 as MDHEN and CDR2 as SYDVKM. The CDR3 protein is CASSLFTGLSQPQHF. In DNA form, the CDR3 reads TGTGCCAGCAGTTTATTCACGGGATTGAGTCAGCCCCAGCATTTT. Combining the CDR3 with reference TRBV28 and TRBJ1-5 gives the whole variable domain DVKVTQSSRYLVKRTGEKVFLECVQDMDHENMFWYRQDPGLGLRLIYFSYDVKMKEKGDIPEGYSVSREKKERFSLILESASTNQTSMYLCASSLFTGLSQPQHFGDGTRLSIL.

The rearrangement links TRBV5-1 to TRBJ1-2; D uncertain. The CDR3 spans 14 residues. Trimming left V 2 bases short and J 4 bases short, with 12 bases between. The germline CDR1 and CDR2 sequences are SGHRS and YFSETQ. In DNA, the CDR3 is TGCGCCAGCAGCTTAGATATTACAGCCTATGGCTACACCTTC. Its translation is CASSLDITAYGYTF.

This clone was picked up a small number of times. The rearrangement uses TRBV7-9 and TRBJ2-3; 8 bases agree with TRBD1. Trimming took 6 bases from V and 2 from J; bases not matched to a gene: 19. CDR1 is SEHNR and CDR2 is FQNEAQ in the germline V gene (reference sequence). The CDR3 sequence is 19 residues long. CDR3 sequence reads: CASSSWAGGFWGNTDTQYF. In DNA form, the CDR3 reads TGTGCCAGCAGTTCTTGGGCAGGGGGCTTTTGGGGGAACACAGATACGCAGTATTTT.

This clone has a single count. V usage is TRBV5-5 and J usage is TRBJ1-1, with D perhaps matching TRBD1 (6 bases). V was clipped by 4 bases and J by 0 bases, with 16 bases between them. Germline assignment: CDR1 SGHKS and CDR2 YYEKEE (reference sequence). The CDR3 extends over 16 amino acids. For the CDR3, the DNA is TGTGCCAGCAGCCCCCAAGGGGGAGTTATGAACACTGAAGCTTTCTTT. Residues: CASSPQGGVMNTEAFF.

This rearrangement joins TRBV19 to TRBJ1-5; perhaps TRBD1 as D (6 bases). This CDR3 comprises 11 residues. V gave up 6 bases and J gave up 6 bases, with 6 bases separating them. CDR1 is LNHDA and CDR2 is SQIVND in the germline V gene (reference sequence). CDR3 bases: TGTGCCAGTAGAGGGGGTCAGCCCCAGCATTTT. Translation gives CASRGGQPQHF.

The chain links TRBV5-1 to TRBJ2-1; 9 bases fit TRBD1. With 4 bases clipped from V and 4 bases from J, the junction kept 6 bases outside the gene matches. Per germline, CDR1 SGHRS and CDR2 YFSETQ. The CDR3 sequence is 15 residues long. This CDR3 is CASSTRDREYNEQFF. The CDR3 DNA reads as TGCGCCAGCAGCACCCGGGACAGGGAGTACAATGAGCAGTTCTTC.

CDR3 sequence reads: CASSATGRTGNTIYF. CDR3 coding DNA: TGTGCCAGCAGTGCGACAGGTCGGACTGGAAACACCATATATTTT. This chain uses TRBV27 with TRBJ1-3, with D possibly being TRBD1 (6 bases). From germline, CDR1 is MNHEY and CDR2 SMNVEV (reference sequence). The CDR3 has 15 amino acids. Trimming cost V 5 bases and J 2 bases, with 13 bases left between them.

The rearrangement uses TRBV15 and TRBJ2-2; 11 positions agree with TRBD2. This CDR3 spans 16 amino acids. The V gene end was trimmed by 3 bases and the J gene end by 0 bases; junction bases not matched to a gene: 0. Germline V gene lookup returns CDR1 LNHNV and CDR2 YYDKDF (reference sequence). Here the CDR3 DNA reads TGTGCCACCAGCAGGGGACTAGCGGCGAACACCGGGGAGCTGTTTTTT. This sequence encodes CATSRGLAANTGELFF.

This clone was counted at least ten times. Additional DNA sequences in this sample encode the identical CDR3. The J gene is TRBJ1-4, the V gene TRBV5-1; 9 nucleotides agree with TRBD1. Looked up from germline, CDR1 is SGHRS and CDR2 is YFSETQ. Unmatched junction bases numbered 1, after V lost 7 bases and J lost 6 bases. The CDR3 covers 12 residues. This CDR3 reads CASRDRDEKLFF. Here the CDR3 DNA reads TGCGCCAGCCGGGACAGGGATGAAAAACTGTTTTTT. Drawing the rest from reference TRBV5-1 and TRBJ1-4, the complete variable domain is KAGVTQTPRYLIKTRGQQVTLSCSPISGHRSVSWYQQTPGQGLQFLFEYFSETQRNKGNFPGRFSGRQFSNSRSEMNVSTLELGDSALYLCASRDRDEKLFFGSGTQLSVL.

This chain connects TRBV7-9 to TRBJ1-5; 10 bases align to TRBD1. Germline CDR1 reads SEHNR; CDR2 reads FQNEAQ (reference sequence). The junction had 7 bases not matched to a gene; V was cut back by 5 bases and J by 6 bases. There are 15 residues in the CDR3. The CDR3 here is CASSPGQGPSQPQHF. In nucleotides, the CDR3 is TGTGCCAGCAGCCCGGGACAGGGGCCATCTCAGCCCCAGCATTTT.

The V call is TRBV28, the J call TRBJ2-1; 8 bases are shared with TRBD1. The CDR3 totals 13 residues. Germline assignment: CDR1 MDHEN and CDR2 SYDVKM. After removal of 7 bases from V and 6 bases from J, the junction contained 5 bases not matched to a gene. The CDR3 DNA sequence: TGTGCCAGCATTACTCAGGGGGCCAATGAGCAGTTCTTC. Translating it yields CASITQGANEQFF.

The V and J genes are TRBV4-2 and TRBJ2-4; tentatively, D is TRBD2 (5 bases). V lost 0 bases and J lost 9, with 18 bases in between. This CDR3 has 16 amino acids. Germline V lookup: CDR1 LGHNA, CDR2 YNFKEQ. CDR3 nucleotides: TGTGCCAGCAGCCAAGAGGCGGCGGCTAGCTGGGCCATTCAGTACTTC. It codes for CASSQEAAASWAIQYF.

The chain links TRBV7-9 to TRBJ1-2; 8 nucleotides agree with TRBD1. The V gene's germline CDR1 is SEHNR and CDR2 FQNEAQ (reference sequence). The CDR3 has 13 residues. Trimming at V came to 3 bases and at J to 8 bases, leaving 5 bases not matched to a gene. The CDR3 loop is CASSFGDRRGYTF. The CDR3 region has the DNA TGTGCCAGCAGCTTCGGGGACAGGAGAGGCTACACCTTC.

The chain recombines TRBV7-9 with TRBJ2-7; D is possibly TRBD2 (5 bases). CDR1 SEHNR and CDR2 FQNEAQ come from the germline V gene (reference sequence). Trimming took off 4 bases at V and 4 bases at J, with 17 bases between the two ends. The CDR3 is 15 residues long. CDR3 DNA sequence: TGTGCCAGCAGCTCAGAACGGGATCCTTGGTACGAGCAGTACTTC. This sequence encodes CASSSERDPWYEQYF.

V is TRBV12-3 or TRBV12-4 and J is TRBJ1-6; TRBD1 agrees at 9 bases. J lost 10 bases, V lost 7 bases, and 5 bases had no gene match. The length of the CDR3 is 13 residues. CDR3 residues: CASTRDRESPLHF. The CDR3 DNA is TGTGCCAGCACCAGGGACAGGGAGTCACCCCTCCACTTT.